This TCR beta chain is drawn from a study of cytomegalovirus exposure and HLA in healthy donors. Looked up from germline, CDR1 is MNHNS and CDR2 is SASEGT. The CDR3 sequence is 14 residues long. J was trimmed by 7 bases and V by 7 bases; bases with no gene match: 10. Remarks on this clone: Its antigen is not known.

Regarding donors, all were healthy bone marrow donors. PCR was performed using 60 Vbeta and 13 Jbeta primers. Data came from immunoSEQ multiplex PCR; TCRdb stores just in-frame clones and leaves some out. This sample carries 120,000 to 150,000 clones, 70% to 80% of them seen once, and the ten largest clones take around an eighth. Study observations and caveats: With DRB1 most and HLA-C fewest, TCR association rates differed between HLA loci in a later analysis. An Asian-associated ancestry cluster reportedly showed fewer N-insertions than the approximately 600-donor mean in a later analysis. A few CMV-associated chains proved CMV antigen-specific in vitro.

This clonotype originated in a middle-aged man in good health and CMV-seropositive. Material for sequencing was PBMCs. V and J are TRBV6-1 and TRBJ2-7; 10 bases align to TRBD2. CDR3 sequence (DNA): TGTGCCAGCACACCTAGCGGGGGCCAAGGGGAGCAGTACTTC. Translation gives CASTPSGGQGEQYF.